This TCR beta chain was observed in a study of PD-L1 blockade in urothelial cancer. Whole-study context: Atezolizumab was started by patients in about 2014 at 1,200 mg intravenously every 3 weeks. Blood gave a median approximately 150,000 T cells.

Added to each PCR by spiking were synthetic TCR analog templates. Sequencing used immunoSEQ multiplex PCR; TCRdb keeps in-frame clones, though not all of them. The data hold roughly 41,000 clones, with approximately 80% observed a single time. Locally advanced or metastatic urothelial carcinoma affected the patients. The sequence was obtained from a man aged 55-75 years with urothelial cancer. The source material was PBMCs, sampled around atezolizumab (anti-PD-L1) treatment.

CDR3 nucleotide sequence: TGTGCCAGCAGCCCTTTGTTAGTTCGAAGTGAAAAACTGTTTTTT. It is translated as CASSPLLVRSEKLFF. The chain uses TRBV28 and TRBJ1-4, with D hard to call. Germline loops: CDR1 MDHEN, CDR2 SYDVKM. V lost 6 bases, J lost 7 bases, and 18 bases lay in between. This CDR3 contains 15 residues.